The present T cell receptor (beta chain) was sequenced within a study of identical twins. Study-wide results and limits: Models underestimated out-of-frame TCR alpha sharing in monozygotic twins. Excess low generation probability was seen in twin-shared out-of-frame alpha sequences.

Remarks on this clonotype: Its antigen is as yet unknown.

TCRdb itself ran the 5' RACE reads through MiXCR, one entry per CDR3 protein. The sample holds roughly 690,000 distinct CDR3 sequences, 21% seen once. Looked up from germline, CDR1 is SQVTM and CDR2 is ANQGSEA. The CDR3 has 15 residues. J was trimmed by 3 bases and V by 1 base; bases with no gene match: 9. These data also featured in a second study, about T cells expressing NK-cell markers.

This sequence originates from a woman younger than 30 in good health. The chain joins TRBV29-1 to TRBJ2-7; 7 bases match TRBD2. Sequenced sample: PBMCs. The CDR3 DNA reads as TGCAGCGTTGAAGGGGCTAGCGGAGACGTCTACGAGCAGTACTTC. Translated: CSVEGASGDVYEQYF.